One sample yielded the 3 T cell receptor beta chains listed below, sequenced in a study of blood T cell repertoires in COVID-19. Only in-frame clones appear in the TCRdb table, and some are missing; sequencing was by immunoSEQ multiplex PCR. This table holds about 100,000 clones, about 90% found once. Sequences were obtained from peripheral blood. The source of these receptors is a man aged 25-45 years in a cohort sampled during active COVID-19.

The chain links TRBV4-2 to TRBJ2-2, with 8 bases that match TRBD2. CDR3 length: 17 residues. J lost 2 bases, V lost 2 bases, and 7 bases had no gene match. Germline-derived CDR1 and CDR2 are LGHNA and YNFKEQ. CDR3 sequence reads: CASSQSARGGNTGELFF. The CDR3, as DNA: TGTGCCAGCAGCCAATCCGCCCGGGGGGGTAACACCGGGGAGCTGTTTTTT.

The rearrangement joins TRBV12-3 or TRBV12-4 to TRBJ2-7; 7 bases agree with TRBD1. The CDR3 is made up of 12 amino acids. Losses at the gene ends were 6 bases for V and 4 bases for J; bases not matched to a gene: 3. DNA of the CDR3: TGTGCCAGCAGCCCGGACAGGTACGAGCAGTACTTC. Encoded protein: CASSPDRYEQYF.

This chain links TRBV30 with TRBJ1-1; TRBD1 matches at 9 bases. V was pared by 8 bases and J by 8 bases, with 6 bases of the junction left unmatched. Germline V gene sequence: CDR1 GTSNPN, CDR2 SVGIG (reference sequence). The CDR3 covers 11 residues. The CDR3 here is CAIQGAGEAFF. The CDR3 DNA sequence: TGTGCCATACAGGGGGCCGGGGAAGCTTTCTTT.